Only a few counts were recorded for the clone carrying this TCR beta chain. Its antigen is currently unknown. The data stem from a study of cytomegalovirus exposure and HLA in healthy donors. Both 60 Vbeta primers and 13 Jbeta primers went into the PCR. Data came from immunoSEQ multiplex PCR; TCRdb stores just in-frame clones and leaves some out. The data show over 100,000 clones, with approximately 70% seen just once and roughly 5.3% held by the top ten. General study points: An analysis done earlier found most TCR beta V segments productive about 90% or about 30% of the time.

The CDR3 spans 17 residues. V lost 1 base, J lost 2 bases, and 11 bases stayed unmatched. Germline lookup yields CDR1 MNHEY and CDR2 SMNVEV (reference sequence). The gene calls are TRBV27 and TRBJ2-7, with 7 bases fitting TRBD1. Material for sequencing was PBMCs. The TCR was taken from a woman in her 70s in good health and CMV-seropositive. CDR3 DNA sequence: TGTGCCAGCAGTTTATATCCCCCCAACAGGGGACCCTACGAGCAGTACTTC. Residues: CASSLYPPNRGPYEQYF.